These T cell receptor beta chains were read from a single sample in a study of cytomegalovirus exposure and HLA in healthy donors. Assay used: immunoSEQ multiplex PCR; TCRdb lists only in-frame clones, some missing. The sample lists under 200,000 clones; around 80% were seen once. Specimen: PBMCs. The receptor source for this set is a woman in her 40s in good health and CMV-seronegative. Each CDR3 is given without its conserved first and last residue. D genes are given only for firm matches.

cdr3_length,v_call,d_call,cdr3_aa
12,TRBV27,TRBD1,ASRRTGVNTEAF
12,TRBV6-1,TRBD1,ASSVVRGNQPQH
12,TRBV5-1,TRBD1,ASSWTGGQETQY
15,TRBV6-1,TRBD1,ASSDRIGQGIPYGYT
13,TRBV6-1,TRBD1,ASSEWDRANQPQH
11,TRBV29-1,NA,SVKWGGNQPQH
16,TRBV5-6,TRBD1,ASSSTGQGAQRHAGYT
14,TRBV7-3,NA,ASSRSLGAGYNEQF
14,TRBV7-9,NA,ASSLGGGGSGNTIY
13,TRBV7-2,NA,ASSLEGRGTGELF
15,TRBV14,TRBD1,ASSLRTGRIRGDEQY
13,TRBV11-3,NA,ASSFKRGTGNTIY
13,TRBV6-6,TRBD1,ASSQGAAGNSPLH
14,TRBV6-1,TRBD2,ASSVVAGVTRAEQY
14,TRBV6-1,NA,ASSDGRSSYNSPLH
12,TRBV5-1,TRBD1,ASSGGQGATEAF
11,TRBV6-5,NA,ASGGPNTGELF